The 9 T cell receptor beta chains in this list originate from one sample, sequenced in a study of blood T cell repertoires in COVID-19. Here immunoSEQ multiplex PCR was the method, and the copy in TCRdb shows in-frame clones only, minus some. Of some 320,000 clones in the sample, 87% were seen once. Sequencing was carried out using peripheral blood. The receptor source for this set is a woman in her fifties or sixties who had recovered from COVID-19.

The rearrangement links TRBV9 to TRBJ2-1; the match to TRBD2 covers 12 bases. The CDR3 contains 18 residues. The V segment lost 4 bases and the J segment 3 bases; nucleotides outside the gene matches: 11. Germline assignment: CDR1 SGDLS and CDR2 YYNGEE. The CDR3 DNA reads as TGTGCCAGCAGCCCCCGACGCCAGACTAGCGGGAGCTACAATGAGCAGTTCTTC. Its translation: CASSPRRQTSGSYNEQFF.

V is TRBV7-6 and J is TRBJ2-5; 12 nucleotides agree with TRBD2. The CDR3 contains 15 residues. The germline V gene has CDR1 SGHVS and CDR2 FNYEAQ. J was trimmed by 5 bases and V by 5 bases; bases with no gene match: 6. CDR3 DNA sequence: TGTGCCAGCAGCAAACTAGCGGGAGGAGTGGAGACCCAGTACTTC. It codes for CASSKLAGGVETQYF. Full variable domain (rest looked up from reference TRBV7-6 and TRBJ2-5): GAGVSQSPRYKVTKRGQDVALRCDPISGHVSLYWYRQALGQGPEFLTYFNYEAQQDKSGLPNDRFSAERPEGSISTLTIQRTEQRDSAMYRCASSKLAGGVETQYFGPGTRLLVL.

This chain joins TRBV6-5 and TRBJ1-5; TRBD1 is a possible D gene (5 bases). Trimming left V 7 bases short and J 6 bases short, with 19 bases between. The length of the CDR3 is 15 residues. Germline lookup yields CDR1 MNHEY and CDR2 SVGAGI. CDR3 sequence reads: CASKDNPSGTQPQHF. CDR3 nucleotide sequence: TGTGCCAGCAAGGACAATCCATCTGGCACTCAGCCCCAGCATTTT.

DNA of the CDR3: TGTGCCAGAAGCGTAACAGGGAAAGAAATGCCCCAGCATTTT. Translated: CARSVTGKEMPQHF. The chain has TRBV6-2 or TRBV6-3 and TRBJ1-5; possibly TRBD1 for D (6 bases). The CDR3 runs 14 residues. Germline V gene lookup returns CDR1 MNHEY and CDR2 SVGEGT. V lost 9 bases and J lost 9, with 21 bases in between.

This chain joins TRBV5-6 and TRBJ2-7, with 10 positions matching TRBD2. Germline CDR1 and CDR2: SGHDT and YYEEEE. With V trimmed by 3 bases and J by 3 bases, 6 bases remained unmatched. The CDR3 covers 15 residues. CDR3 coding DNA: TGTGCCAGCAGCTCGGGAGCGGGAGGGAACTACGAGCAGTACTTC. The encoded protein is CASSSGAGGNYEQYF. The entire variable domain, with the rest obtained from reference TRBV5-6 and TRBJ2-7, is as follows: DAGVTQSPTHLIKTRGQQVTLRCSPKSGHDTVSWYQQALGQGPQFIFQYYEEEERQRGNFPDRFSGHQFPNYSSELNVNALLLGDSALYLCASSSGAGGNYEQYFGPGTRLTVT.

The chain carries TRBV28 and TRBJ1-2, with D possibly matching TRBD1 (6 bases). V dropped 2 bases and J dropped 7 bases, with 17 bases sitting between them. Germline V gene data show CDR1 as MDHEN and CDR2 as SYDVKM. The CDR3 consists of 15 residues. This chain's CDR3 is CASSLTGGQVSGYTF. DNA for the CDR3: TGTGCCAGCAGTTTAACGGGGGGCCAAGTGTCTGGCTACACCTTC.

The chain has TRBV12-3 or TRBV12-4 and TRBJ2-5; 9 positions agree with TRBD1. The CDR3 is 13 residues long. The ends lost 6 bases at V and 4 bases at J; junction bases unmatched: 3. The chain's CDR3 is CASRETGGETQYF. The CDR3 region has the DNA TGTGCCAGCAGGGAGACAGGGGGAGAGACCCAGTACTTC.

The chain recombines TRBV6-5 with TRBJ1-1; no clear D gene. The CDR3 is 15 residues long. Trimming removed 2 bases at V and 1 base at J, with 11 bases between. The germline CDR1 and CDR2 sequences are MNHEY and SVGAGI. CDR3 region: CASSYRPGSNTEAFF. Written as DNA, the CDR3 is TGTGCCAGCAGTTACCGGCCAGGATCGAACACTGAAGCTTTCTTT.

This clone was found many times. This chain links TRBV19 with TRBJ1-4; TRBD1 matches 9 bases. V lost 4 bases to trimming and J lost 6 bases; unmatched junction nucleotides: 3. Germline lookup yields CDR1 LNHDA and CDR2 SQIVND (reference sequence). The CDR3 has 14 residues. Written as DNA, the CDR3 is TGTGCCAGTAGTAGCGACAGGGGGGATGAAAAACTGTTTTTT. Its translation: CASSSDRGDEKLFF.